The 30 T cell receptor beta chains presented below share a single source sample, sequenced in a study of cytomegalovirus exposure and HLA in healthy donors. Both 60 Vbeta primers and 13 Jbeta primers went into the PCR. The method was immunoSEQ multiplex PCR; TCRdb's version includes in-frame clones alone and lacks a portion of them. Of more than 95,000 clones detected, more than 80% appear once; the ten largest clones hold around 10%. Sequences were obtained from PBMCs. The receptors derive from a man aged 25 to 45 in good health and CMV-seropositive.

V usage is TRBV5-1 and J usage is TRBJ1-5; unclear D gene. V lost 1 base, J lost 6 bases, and 8 bases lay in between. CDR1 SGHRS and CDR2 YFSETQ come from the germline V gene. CDR3 length: 13 residues. The CDR3 nucleotides are TGCGCCAGCAGCTTGACATCTTCTCAGCCCCAGCATTTT. Translating gives CASSLTSSQPQHF.

J is TRBJ1-1 and V is TRBV12-5; D remains ambiguous. The CDR3 loop spans 12 amino acids. Germline CDR1 reads LGHNT; CDR2 reads FRNRAP. Trimming cost V 3 bases and J 7 bases, with 9 bases left between them. In nucleotides, the CDR3 is TGTGCTAGTGGTTTCGCGAATATTGAAGCTTTCTTT. Amino acid sequence: CASGFANIEAFF.

The chain employs TRBV6-1 and TRBJ1-4, with 7 bases matching TRBD1. This CDR3 region has 15 residues. Germline V gives CDR1 MNHNS, CDR2 SASEGT. The V gene end was trimmed by 6 bases and the J gene end by 3 bases; junction bases not matched to a gene: 7. The CDR3 coding sequence is TGTGCCAGCAGAACCGTCGGACAGGCTAATGAAAAACTGTTTTTT. It codes for CASRTVGQANEKLFF.

The chain joins TRBV11-3 to TRBJ2-7; 9 bases match TRBD1. V lost 1 base, J lost 6 bases, and 13 bases stayed unmatched. Germline values: CDR1 SGHNT, CDR2 YENEEA. The CDR3 contains 17 residues. CDR3 residues: CASSLGGDREERTEQYF. As DNA, the CDR3 is TGTGCCAGCAGCTTAGGGGGGGACAGGGAAGAACGAACCGAGCAGTACTTC.

The chain employs TRBV6-1 and TRBJ1-4; weak D call: TRBD1 (6 bases). The germline CDR1 and CDR2 sequences are MNHNS and SASEGT. The CDR3 is 14 residues long. V lost 7 bases, J lost 4 bases, and 13 bases lay in between. The CDR3 here is CASISKGVNEKLFF. CDR3 nucleotides: TGTGCCAGCATCTCAAAGGGGGTTAATGAAAAACTGTTTTTT.

The chain combines TRBV7-3 with TRBJ1-1, with 9 bases fitting TRBD1. CDR1 and CDR2 from the germline V gene are SGHTA and FQGTGA. The ends lost 5 bases at V and 6 bases at J; junction bases unmatched: 4. The CDR3 sequence is 13 residues long. Here the CDR3 DNA reads TGTGCCAGCAGCCGGGACAGGGAGGCTGAAGCTTTCTTT. Translating gives CASSRDREAEAFF.

This rearrangement joins TRBV18 to TRBJ1-4; the D is unclear. V lost 6 bases to trimming and J lost 7 bases, with 12 bases between them. The CDR3 loop spans 13 amino acids. Looked up from germline, CDR1 is KGHSH and CDR2 is LQKENI. CDR3 sequence reads: CASSPGRTEKLFF. CDR3 nucleotide sequence: TGTGCCAGCTCCCCGGGGAGAACTGAAAAACTGTTTTTT.

The CDR3 region has the DNA TGTGCCAGCTCGTACGGGACACAAGGGGATTCACCCCTCCACTTT. Translation: CASSYGTQGDSPLHF. The chain uses TRBV18 and TRBJ1-6; the D gene is possibly TRBD1 (6 bases). The CDR3 has 15 amino acids. With 6 bases removed from V and 8 bases from J, the gap between germline ends came to 17 bases. The V gene's germline CDR1 is KGHSH and CDR2 LQKENI.

The chain recombines TRBV29-1 with TRBJ2-3, with D maybe TRBD1 (6 bases). The CDR3 has 14 amino acids. Trimming pared 0 bases from V and 2 bases from J, leaving 9 bases between. Per germline, CDR1 SQVTM and CDR2 ANQGSEA. In DNA, the CDR3 is TGCAGCGTTGAAGACCGGGACACCACAGATACGCAGTATTTT. This translates into CSVEDRDTTDTQYF.

Notes on this clone: Other DNA sequences in the sample encode the same CDR3. The CDR3 DNA is TGTGCCAGCAGTGAAGCGCTTAGGACAGCCTATGGCTACACCTTC. This translates into CASSEALRTAYGYTF. V gene TRBV6-1 combines with J gene TRBJ1-2; D is possibly TRBD1 (6 bases). Trimming pared 0 bases from V and 4 bases from J, leaving 12 bases between. Germline-derived CDR1 and CDR2 are MNHNS and SASEGT. The CDR3 runs to 15 residues.

The chain is built from TRBV28 and TRBJ2-2, with unresolved D. Germline-derived CDR1 and CDR2 are MDHEN and SYDVKM. The CDR3 length is 12 residues. Trimming shortened V by 6 bases and J by 1 base, and 3 bases separated the two germline ends. The CDR3 DNA reads TGTGCCAGCAGCCAGAACACCGGGGAGCTGTTTTTT. It yields the protein CASSQNTGELFF.

The CDR3 nucleotides are TGTGCCTGGAGTGTCACAGCAAATCAGCCCCAGCATTTT. The encoded protein is CAWSVTANQPQHF. This rearrangement joins TRBV30 to TRBJ1-5; D is unresolved. The CDR3 has 13 residues. Trimming shortened V by 0 bases and J by 4 bases, and 7 bases separated the two germline ends. Germline lookup yields CDR1 GTSNPN and CDR2 SVGIG (reference sequence).

The chain combines TRBV10-3 with TRBJ1-6; 7 positions match TRBD1. The CDR3 runs to 14 residues. With V trimmed by 7 bases and J by 3 bases, 3 bases remained unmatched. The germline CDR1 and CDR2 sequences are ENHRY and SYGVKD. The CDR3 loop reads CAIKGTVYNSPLHF. CDR3 nucleotides: TGTGCCATCAAAGGGACAGTCTATAATTCACCCCTCCACTTT.

V usage is TRBV5-1 and J usage is TRBJ2-3; maybe TRBD2 (5 bases). V was shortened by 3 bases and J by 2 bases, with 10 bases between the two germline ends. From germline, CDR1 is SGHRS and CDR2 YFSETQ. CDR3 length: 14 residues. The CDR3 is CASSSPDSTDTQYF. CDR3 nucleotides: TGCGCCAGCAGCTCCCCGGACTCCACAGATACGCAGTATTTT. Full variable domain (outside the CDR3, taken from reference TRBV5-1 and TRBJ2-3): KAGVTQTPRYLIKTRGQQVTLSCSPISGHRSVSWYQQTPGQGLQFLFEYFSETQRNKGNFPGRFSGRQFSNSRSEMNVSTLELGDSALYLCASSSPDSTDTQYFGPGTRLTVL.

As regards this clone: Other DNA sequences in this specimen translate into the identical CDR3. The CDR3 DNA is TGTGCCAGCAGCCCCCAGGGCAACACTGAAGCTTTCTTT. It yields the protein CASSPQGNTEAFF. The chain recombines TRBV13 with TRBJ1-1, with D possibly matching TRBD1 (5 bases). The CDR3 covers 13 residues. Germline V gene sequence: CDR1 PRHDT, CDR2 FYEKMQ (reference sequence). Trimming removed 5 bases from V and 2 bases from J, with 9 bases in between.

A single count supports this clone. V is TRBV4-1 and J is TRBJ1-2; TRBD1 matches at 7 bases. The CDR3 extends over 15 amino acids. From germline, CDR1 is MGHRA and CDR2 YSYEKL. Unmatched junction bases numbered 5, after V lost 2 bases and J lost 2 bases. CDR3 residues: CASSQWKTGNYGYTF. The CDR3 region has the DNA TGCGCCAGCAGCCAATGGAAGACAGGGAACTATGGCTACACCTTC.

This chain links TRBV30 with TRBJ2-1, with 12 bases lining up with TRBD1. V was clipped by 1 base and J by 8 bases; unmatched bases: 6. This CDR3 contains 15 residues. Germline CDR1 reads GTSNPN; CDR2 reads SVGIG (reference sequence). In nucleotides, the CDR3 is TGTGCCTGGAGTGAAGGGACAGGGGGCGCATATGAGCAGTTCTTC. Translating gives CAWSEGTGGAYEQFF. The full variable domain, its missing parts supplied by reference TRBV30 and TRBJ2-1, is SQTIHQWPATLVQPVGSPLSLECTVEGTSNPNLYWYRQAAGRGLQLLFYSVGIGQISSEVPQNLSASRPQDRQFILSSKKLLLSDSGFYLCAWSEGTGGAYEQFFGPGTRLTVL.

This chain joins TRBV7-9 and TRBJ1-6; tentatively, D is TRBD1 (5 bases). Deletions cut 5 bases from V and 10 bases from J, with 24 bases between. The CDR3 covers 17 residues. CDR1 is SEHNR, CDR2 FQNEAQ, per germline (reference sequence). CDR3 sequence (DNA): TGTGCCAGCAGCAAGACCACCCGTGACAGCAACAGGTCACCCCTCCACTTT. Its translation: CASSKTTRDSNRSPLHF.

This clone has more than one count but fewer than ten. The rearrangement joins TRBV5-1 to TRBJ1-1, with 9 bases aligning to TRBD1. The CDR3 has 15 amino acids. Germline assignment: CDR1 SGHRS and CDR2 YFSETQ. V shed 0 bases and J 6 bases; nucleotides not matched to a gene: 6. In nucleotides, the CDR3 is TGCGCCAGCAGCTTGGACGGCACAGGGGGCCCTGAAGCTTTCTTT. Its translation is CASSLDGTGGPEAFF.

A single count supports this clone. The genes are TRBV2 and TRBJ2-1; the D is unclear. This CDR3 contains 12 residues. The V end lost 3 bases, the J end lost 6 bases, and 6 bases lay between the germline ends. Germline V gene sequence: CDR1 SNHLY, CDR2 FYNNEI. As DNA, the CDR3 is TGTGCCAGCAGTGAGAACACCAATGAGCAGTTCTTC. This gives the protein CASSENTNEQFF.

This clone has a handful of counts. The chain combines TRBV6-6 with TRBJ1-5, with D possibly TRBD1 on 5 matching bases. V was shortened by 7 bases and J by 0 bases, with 10 bases between the two germline ends. The CDR3 sequence is 14 residues long. Germline values: CDR1 MNHNY, CDR2 SVGAGI (reference sequence). As DNA, the CDR3 is TGTGCCAGCAAACGACAGTCTAGCAATCAGCCCCAGCATTTT. Translating gives CASKRQSSNQPQHF.

This sequence joins TRBV10-3 and TRBJ1-3; weak D call: TRBD1 (5 bases). CDR1 is ENHRY, CDR2 SYGVKD, per germline. Trimming removed 2 bases from V and 2 bases from J, with 7 bases in between. The CDR3 loop spans 14 amino acids. This CDR3 reads CAISELGAGNTIYF. As DNA, the CDR3 is TGTGCCATCAGTGAGCTAGGGGCTGGAAACACCATATATTTT.

The V call is TRBV19, the J call TRBJ2-1; TRBD2 matches 7 bases. The CDR3 is 18 residues long. V lost 0 bases to trimming and J lost 2 bases; unmatched junction nucleotides: 10. CDR1 and CDR2 (germline): LNHDA, SQIVND (reference sequence). The CDR3 DNA reads TGTGCCAGTAGTATAGAGGGGACGGACGGGGGGACCTACAATGAGCAGTTCTTC. Translating it yields CASSIEGTDGGTYNEQFF.

A few counts support this clone. The chain is built from TRBV30 and TRBJ2-7; 9 nucleotides match TRBD1. J was trimmed by 7 bases and V by 6 bases; bases with no gene match: 10. The CDR3 runs 13 residues. Germline CDR1 GTSNPN, CDR2 SVGIG (reference sequence). The CDR3 sequence: CACPGTGIGEQYF. Written as DNA, the CDR3 is TGTGCCTGTCCCGGGACAGGGATTGGGGAGCAGTACTTC.

This chain links TRBV20-1 with TRBJ1-1; 9 nucleotides agree with TRBD1. The CDR3 sequence is 10 residues long. Germline V gene data show CDR1 as DFQATT and CDR2 as SNEGSKA (reference sequence). For the CDR3, the DNA is TGCAGCGTGGACAGGGGAAAAGCTTTCTTT. Its protein is CSVDRGKAFF.

With respect to this clone: One end of the junction does not line up with germline, which may come from a read error. J is TRBJ2-6 and V is TRBV7-6; TRBD1 agrees at 9 bases. From germline, CDR1 is SGHVS and CDR2 FNYEAQ. CDR3 length: 16 amino acids. The CDR3: CASSLGDRAGANGLTF. CDR3 bases: TGTGCCAGCAGCTTGGGGGACAGGGCTGGGGCCAACGGCCTGACTTTC.

The chain uses TRBV19 and TRBJ2-1, with TRBD2 matching over 8 bases. Looked up from germline, CDR1 is LNHDA and CDR2 is SQIVND (reference sequence). Unmatched junction bases numbered 14, after V lost 8 bases and J lost 14 bases. The CDR3 loop spans 13 amino acids. The DNA for the CDR3 is TGTGCCAGTTCGAGTGCGGGGGGCTTTGGGAAGTTCTTC. As protein: CASSSAGGFGKFF. Full variable domain (remainder filled in from reference TRBV19 and TRBJ2-1): DGGITQSPKYLFRKEGQNVTLSCEQNLNHDAMYWYRQDPGQGLRLIYYSQIVNDFQKGDIAEGYSVSREKKESFPLTVTSAQKNPTAFYLCASSSAGGFGKFFGPGTRLTVL.

The chain links TRBV18 to TRBJ1-1; D uncertain. There are 14 residues in the CDR3. V was trimmed by 3 bases and J by 1 base, leaving 9 bases between them. Germline V gene lookup returns CDR1 KGHSH and CDR2 LQKENI. CDR3 sequence: CASSPWAGNTEAFF. The CDR3 coding sequence is TGTGCCAGCTCACCCTGGGCTGGGAACACTGAAGCTTTCTTT.

V gene TRBV5-1 combines with J gene TRBJ2-5, with D perhaps TRBD1 (5 bases). The DNA end is more similar to TRBJ2-7, so the J call may be wrong. This CDR3 region has 14 residues. Per germline, CDR1 SGHRS and CDR2 YFSETQ. The CDR3 coding sequence is TGCGCCAGCAGCTTGACAGGAAACCCCTACGAGCAGTACTTC. Translating gives CASSLTGNPYEQYF.

The chain has TRBV5-4 and TRBJ2-1; 9 bases align to TRBD2. The germline CDR1 and CDR2 sequences are SGHNT and YYREEE (reference sequence). The CDR3 is made up of 17 amino acids. Trimming removed 5 bases from V and 3 bases from J; junction bases left unmatched: 12. The CDR3 sequence: CASRGAGGSGVYNEQFF. The CDR3 DNA reads TGTGCCAGCAGAGGAGCGGGGGGCTCGGGGGTCTACAATGAGCAGTTCTTC.